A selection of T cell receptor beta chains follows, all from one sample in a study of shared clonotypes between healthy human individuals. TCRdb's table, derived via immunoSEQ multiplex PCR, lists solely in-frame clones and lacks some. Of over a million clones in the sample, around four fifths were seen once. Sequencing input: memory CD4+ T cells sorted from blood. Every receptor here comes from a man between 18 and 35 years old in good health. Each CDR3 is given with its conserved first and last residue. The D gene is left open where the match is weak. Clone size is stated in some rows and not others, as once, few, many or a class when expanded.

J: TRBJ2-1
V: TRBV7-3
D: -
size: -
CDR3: CASSLQPLDEQFF
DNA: TGTGCCAGCAGCTTACAACCCCTTGATGAGCAGTTCTTC

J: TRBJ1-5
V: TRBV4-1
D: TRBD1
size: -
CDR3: CASSQDGQGNQPQHF
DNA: TGCGCCAGCAGCCAGGACGGACAGGGCAATCAGCCCCAGCATTTT

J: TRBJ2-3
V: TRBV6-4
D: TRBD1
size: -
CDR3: CASSGQGGATDTQYF
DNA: TGTGCCAGCAGTGGACAGGGGGGAGCCACTGATACGCAGTATTTT

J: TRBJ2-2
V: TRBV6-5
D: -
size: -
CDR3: CATEPGFANTGELFF
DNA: TGTGCCACAGAACCAGGTTTCGCGAACACCGGGGAGCTGTTTTTT

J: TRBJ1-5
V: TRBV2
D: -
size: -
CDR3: CASSPREVGQPQHF
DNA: TGTGCCAGCAGTCCCCGAGAGGTCGGGCAGCCCCAGCATTTT

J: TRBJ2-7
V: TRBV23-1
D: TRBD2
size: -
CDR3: CASLTRLAYSYEQYF
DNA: TGCGCCAGCCTCACGAGACTAGCTTACTCCTACGAGCAGTACTTC

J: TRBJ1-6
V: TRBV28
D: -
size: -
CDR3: CASSSRPTHSPLHF
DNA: TGTGCCAGCAGCTCCCGACCCACTCATTCACCCCTCCACTTT

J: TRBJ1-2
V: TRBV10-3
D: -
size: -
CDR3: CAISDSLLPGYGYTF
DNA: TGTGCCATCAGTGACTCATTACTACCGGGCTATGGCTACACCTTC

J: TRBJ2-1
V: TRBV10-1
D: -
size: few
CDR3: CASRGAGEQFF
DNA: TGCGCCAGCAGGGGGGCAGGGGAGCAGTTCTTC

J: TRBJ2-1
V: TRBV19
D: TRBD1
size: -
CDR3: CASSPLDRAYNEQFF
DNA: TGTGCCAGTAGTCCCCTCGACAGGGCGTACAATGAGCAGTTCTTC

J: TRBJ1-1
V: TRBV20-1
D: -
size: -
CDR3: CSARGAREAFF
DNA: TGCAGTGCTAGAGGGGCGCGTGAAGCTTTCTTT

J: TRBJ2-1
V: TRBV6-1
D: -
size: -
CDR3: CASSDGQSSYNEQFF
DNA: TGTGCCAGCAGTGACGGACAATCCTCCTACAATGAGCAGTTCTTC

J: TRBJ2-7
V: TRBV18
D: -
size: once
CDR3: CASSPPTGKAYEQYF
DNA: TGTGCCAGCTCACCCCCCACAGGGAAAGCCTACGAGCAGTACTTC

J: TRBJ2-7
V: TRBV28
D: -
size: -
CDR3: CASRDHSYEQYF
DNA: TGTGCCAGCCGGGACCACTCCTACGAGCAGTACTTC

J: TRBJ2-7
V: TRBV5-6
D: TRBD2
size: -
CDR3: CASSLGLAGGKYEQYF
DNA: TGTGCCAGCAGCTTGGGGCTAGCGGGAGGAAAGTACGAGCAGTACTTC

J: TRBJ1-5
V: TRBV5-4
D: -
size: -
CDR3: CASSLDRNQPQHF
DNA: TGTGCCAGCAGCTTGGACCGCAATCAGCCCCAGCATTTT

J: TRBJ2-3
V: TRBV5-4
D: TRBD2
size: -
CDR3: CASSPGLAGVADTQYF
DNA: TGTGCCAGCAGCCCGGGACTAGCGGGAGTCGCAGATACGCAGTATTTT

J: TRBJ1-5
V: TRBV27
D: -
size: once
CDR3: CASSLWGPQGQPQHF
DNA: TGTGCCAGCAGTTTATGGGGACCTCAAGGGCAGCCCCAGCATTTT

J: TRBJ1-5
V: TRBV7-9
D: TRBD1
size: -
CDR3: CASSSDQGANQPQHF
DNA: TGTGCCAGCAGCTCCGATCAGGGGGCTAATCAGCCCCAGCATTTT

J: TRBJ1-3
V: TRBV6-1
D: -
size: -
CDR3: CASRPWDSTIYF
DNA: TGTGCCAGCAGACCATGGGACTCCACCATATATTTT

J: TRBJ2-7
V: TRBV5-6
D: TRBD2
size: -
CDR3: CASSLEFGGGSYEQYF
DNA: TGTGCCAGCAGCTTGGAATTTGGCGGGGGTTCCTACGAGCAGTACTTC

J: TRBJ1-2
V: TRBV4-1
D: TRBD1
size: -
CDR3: CASSQADRGYGYTF
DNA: TGCGCCAGCAGCCAGGCGGACAGGGGGTATGGCTACACCTTC

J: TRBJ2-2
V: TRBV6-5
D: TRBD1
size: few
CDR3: CASRRGTENTGELFF
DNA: TGTGCCAGCAGAAGGGGGACAGAGAACACCGGGGAGCTGTTTTTT

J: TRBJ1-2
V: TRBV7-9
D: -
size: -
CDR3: CASSYNSGRGVSGYTF
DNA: TGTGCCAGCAGCTACAATTCGGGACGGGGGGTATCTGGCTACACCTTC

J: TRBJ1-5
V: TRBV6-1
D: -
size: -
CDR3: CASSEVETRPQHF
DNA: TGTGCCAGCAGTGAAGTGGAAACTCGGCCCCAGCATTTT

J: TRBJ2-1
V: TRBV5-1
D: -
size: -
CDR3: CASSLGNVDLATDEQFF
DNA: TGCGCCAGCAGCTTGGGGAATGTAGACCTAGCGACCGATGAGCAGTTCTTC

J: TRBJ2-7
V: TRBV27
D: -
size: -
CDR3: CASSLLGRGAAEQYF
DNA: TGTGCCAGCAGTTTATTGGGACGGGGGGCGGCCGAGCAGTACTTC

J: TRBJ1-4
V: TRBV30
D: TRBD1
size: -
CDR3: CAWSTGGGEKLFF
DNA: TGTGCCTGGTCCACAGGGGGTGGGGAAAAACTGTTTTTT

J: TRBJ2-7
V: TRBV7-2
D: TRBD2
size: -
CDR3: CASSLAGFTGGVYEQYF
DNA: TGTGCCAGCAGCTTAGCTGGTTTTACGGGAGGAGTCTACGAGCAGTACTTC

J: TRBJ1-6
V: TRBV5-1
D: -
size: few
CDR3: CASSSLQDGSPLHF
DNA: TGCGCCAGCAGTTCCCTTCAGGACGGTTCACCCCTCCACTTT

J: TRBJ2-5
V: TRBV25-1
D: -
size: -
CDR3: CASRGPQFQYF
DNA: TGTGCCAGCAGGGGCCCCCAGTTCCAGTACTTC

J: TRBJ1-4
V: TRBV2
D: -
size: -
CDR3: CASRVGRSNEKLFF
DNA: TGTGCCAGCAGGGTCGGGAGAAGCAATGAAAAACTGTTTTTT

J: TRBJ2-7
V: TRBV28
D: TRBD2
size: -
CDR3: CASSRGGTYEQYF
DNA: TGTGCCAGCAGCCGGGGGGGGACCTACGAGCAGTACTTC

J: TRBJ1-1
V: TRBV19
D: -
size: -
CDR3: CATRTVRNTEAFF
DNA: TGTGCCACCCGGACGGTTAGGAACACTGAAGCTTTCTTT

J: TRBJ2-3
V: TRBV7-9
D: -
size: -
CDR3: CASGLYPSWDTDTQYF
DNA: TGTGCCAGCGGGCTATACCCTAGCTGGGATACAGATACGCAGTATTTT

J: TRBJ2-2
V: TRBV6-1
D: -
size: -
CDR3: CASSKYTGELFF
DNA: TGTGCCAGCAGTAAATACACCGGGGAGCTGTTTTTT